Listed here are 28 T cell receptor beta chains from one sample, sequenced in a study of shared clonotypes between healthy human individuals. Sequencing was performed with immunoSEQ multiplex PCR; in TCRdb, only in-frame clones are kept and a portion is missing. The sample has approximately 2.5 million clones, approximately 94% seen once; the top ten hold about 0.34%. What was sequenced was naive CD4+ T cells from PBMCs. This sample's subset: CD45RA+ positively selected. The receptors shown here come from a young man in good health. Some clones in this sample may be carry-over from other donors' samples.

The V gene is TRBV11-3, the J gene TRBJ1-1; maybe TRBD1 (6 bases). Germline V gives CDR1 SGHNT, CDR2 YENEEA. V lost 6 bases to trimming and J lost 1 base, with 9 bases between them. The CDR3 has 13 amino acids. CDR3 sequence (DNA): TGTGCCAGCAGTTCGGGACAGAACACTGAAGCTTTCTTT. It translates to CASSSGQNTEAFF.

The rearrangement links TRBV2 to TRBJ2-7; D gene unclear. V was pared by 7 bases and J by 4 bases, with 8 bases between. The CDR3 totals 11 residues. Germline CDR1 SNHLY, CDR2 FYNNEI. The CDR3 loop reads CASMRLYEQYF. The CDR3 nucleotides read TGTGCCAGCATGAGGTTATACGAGCAGTACTTC. The whole variable domain, filled in from reference TRBV2 and TRBJ2-7, reads EPEVTQTPSHQVTQMGQEVILRCVPISNHLYFYWYRQILGQKVEFLVSFYNNEISEKSEIFDDQFSVERPDGSNFTLKIRSTKLEDSAMYFCASMRLYEQYFGPGTRLTVT.

This clone was found a few times. The rearrangement uses TRBV5-1 and TRBJ1-5; D not resolved. With 1 base removed from V and 1 base from J, the gap between germline ends came to 3 bases. This CDR3 spans 13 amino acids. Germline V gene lookup returns CDR1 SGHRS and CDR2 YFSETQ. CDR3 residues: CASSLTSNQPQHF. The CDR3, as DNA: TGCGCCAGCAGCTTGACCAGCAATCAGCCCCAGCATTTT. The entire variable domain, with the rest obtained from reference TRBV5-1 and TRBJ1-5, is as follows: KAGVTQTPRYLIKTRGQQVTLSCSPISGHRSVSWYQQTPGQGLQFLFEYFSETQRNKGNFPGRFSGRQFSNSRSEMNVSTLELGDSALYLCASSLTSNQPQHFGDGTRLSIL.

This clone appeared a few times. This rearrangement joins TRBV6-6 to TRBJ1-5; D remains unclear. The CDR3 runs to 12 residues. Looked up from germline, CDR1 is MNHNY and CDR2 is SVGAGI (reference sequence). V was shortened by 0 bases and J by 6 bases, with 3 bases between the two germline ends. CDR3 protein: CASSYSRQPQHF. Here the CDR3 DNA reads TGTGCCAGCAGTTACTCACGTCAGCCCCAGCATTTT.

This rearrangement joins TRBV6-5 to TRBJ1-3, with D maybe TRBD1 (5 bases). The V gene's germline CDR1 is MNHEY and CDR2 SVGAGI. This CDR3 is built from 15 residues. Trimming removed 2 bases from V and 4 bases from J, with 12 bases in between. CDR3 loop: CASSYQRQLGNTIYF. In nucleotides, the CDR3 is TGTGCCAGCAGTTACCAGAGACAGTTAGGAAACACCATATATTTT.

This chain connects TRBV29-1 to TRBJ2-5, with unresolved D. Deletions cut 7 bases from V and 5 bases from J, with 14 bases between. CDR3 size: 12 residues. Looked up from germline, CDR1 is SQVTM and CDR2 is ANQGSEA. The chain's CDR3 is CSGGSVGETQYF. Here the CDR3 DNA reads TGCAGCGGAGGATCCGTGGGGGAGACCCAGTACTTC.

The chain has TRBV6-4 and TRBJ1-1; D remains unclear. This CDR3 contains 13 residues. CDR1 and CDR2 (germline): MRHNA, SNTAGT. The V end was cut by 4 bases, the J end by 4 bases, with 10 bases between. The chain's CDR3 is CASSGEVGTEAFF. The CDR3 DNA sequence: TGTGCCAGCAGTGGGGAGGTTGGCACTGAAGCTTTCTTT.

This chain connects TRBV5-6 to TRBJ2-3; D is unclear. Trimming took off 1 base at V and 0 bases at J, with 12 bases between the two ends. The CDR3 length is 16 residues. Germline CDR1 SGHDT, CDR2 YYEEEE. For the CDR3, the DNA is TGTGCCAGCAGCTTGACCAGGACCCTAAGCACAGATACGCAGTATTTT. Residues: CASSLTRTLSTDTQYF.

This clone was observed once. This rearrangement joins TRBV28 to TRBJ1-5, with 10 bases identical to TRBD1. The ends lost 5 bases at V and 3 bases at J; junction bases unmatched: 7. Germline V gene lookup returns CDR1 MDHEN and CDR2 SYDVKM. The CDR3 contains 16 residues. The CDR3 DNA reads as TGTGCCAGCAGTCCCCACGGACAGGGGGACAATCAGCCCCAGCATTTT. This codes for CASSPHGQGDNQPQHF.

V and J are TRBV28 and TRBJ2-3, with D perhaps matching TRBD2 (5 bases). The V and J ends lost 11 bases and 7 bases respectively, with 19 bases between them. CDR3 size: 13 residues. Germline loops: CDR1 MDHEN, CDR2 SYDVKM. CDR3 coding DNA: TGTGCCGGACGGTCGGGGTTACGAAATACGCAGTATTTT. Its translation is CAGRSGLRNTQYF.

The gene calls are TRBV6-1 and TRBJ1-2; D unresolved. CDR3 length: 16 amino acids. V lost 0 bases to trimming and J lost 5 bases, with 16 bases between them. CDR1 is MNHNS, CDR2 SASEGT, per germline. The CDR3 coding sequence is TGTGCCAGCAGTGAAGCGCTGATGGGGAGCTTTTATGGCTACACCTTC. Translated, it gives CASSEALMGSFYGYTF.

This chain uses TRBV4-1 with TRBJ2-6, with TRBD1 matching 7 bases. The CDR3 loop spans 19 amino acids. The germline V gene encodes CDR1 MGHRA and CDR2 YSYEKL. V shed 3 bases and J 2 bases; nucleotides not matched to a gene: 13. The CDR3: CASSQDPGTVITGANVLTF. CDR3 coding DNA: TGCGCCAGCAGCCAGGATCCCGGGACAGTTATAACTGGGGCCAACGTCCTGACTTTC.

The rearrangement uses TRBV7-6 and TRBJ2-1; possibly TRBD2 for D (5 bases). This CDR3 contains 15 residues. Germline V gives CDR1 SGHVS, CDR2 FNYEAQ. V was clipped by 1 base and J by 5 bases, with 12 bases between them. Here the CDR3 DNA reads TGTGCCAGCAGCTTAGGAGGACTGTATAACAATGAGCAGTTCTTC. It encodes CASSLGGLYNNEQFF.

This clone has just one count. The rearrangement joins TRBV28 to TRBJ2-4, with 9 bases fitting TRBD1. Looked up from germline, CDR1 is MDHEN and CDR2 is SYDVKM. CDR3 length equals 14 residues. Losses at the gene ends were 5 bases for V and 4 bases for J; bases not matched to a gene: 3. The CDR3 sequence is CASSRGQGKNIQYF. For the CDR3, the DNA is TGTGCCAGCAGTAGAGGACAGGGGAAAAACATTCAGTACTTC.

The chain joins TRBV11-2 to TRBJ2-7; 9 nucleotides line up with TRBD1. From germline, CDR1 is SGHAT and CDR2 FQNNGV. The CDR3 has 12 residues. DNA for the CDR3: TGTGTTTCGGGACAGGGAAGCCACGAGCAGTACTTC. Translation: CVSGQGSHEQYF.

DNA of the CDR3: TGTGCCAGCAGCCGACACCCCAGGAAGGATGAGCAGTTCTTC. It translates to CASSRHPRKDEQFF. This chain uses TRBV6-5 with TRBJ2-1; D unresolved. The germline V and J ends were trimmed by 6 bases and 8 bases, with 17 bases remaining between them. From germline, CDR1 is MNHEY and CDR2 SVGAGI. This CDR3 comprises 14 residues.

The rearrangement uses TRBV27 and TRBJ2-1; D unresolved. Trimming stripped 1 base from V and 4 bases from J, with 5 bases between. Germline loops: CDR1 MNHEY, CDR2 SMNVEV (reference sequence). CDR3 size: 13 residues. The CDR3 sequence: CASSLFAYNEQFF. The DNA for the CDR3 is TGTGCCAGCAGTTTATTTGCTTACAATGAGCAGTTCTTC.

This clone was counted once. J is TRBJ1-1 and V is TRBV28; a weak D match, TRBD1 (6 bases). The germline gives CDR1 MDHEN, CDR2 SYDVKM. The CDR3 has 14 amino acids. Deletions cut 5 bases from V and 0 bases from J, with 10 bases between. The CDR3 DNA follows: TGTGCCAGCAGTGCGGGACATATGAACACTGAAGCTTTCTTT. Translated, it gives CASSAGHMNTEAFF.

This chain links TRBV5-1 with TRBJ2-7; 15 nucleotides match TRBD2. J lost 7 bases, V lost 3 bases, and 11 bases had no gene match. This CDR3 is 17 amino acids long. The germline V gene has CDR1 SGHRS and CDR2 YFSETQ. The CDR3 nucleotides are TGCGCCAGCAGCTCTCTTCTCGGACTAGCGGGAGGGCGAGAGCAGTACTTC. The encoded protein is CASSSLLGLAGGREQYF.

CDR3 amino acids: CASSLAASGEQYF. CDR3 sequence (DNA): TGTGCCAGCAGCCTTGCCGCCTCAGGGGAGCAGTACTTC. V usage is TRBV11-3 and J usage is TRBJ2-7, with a tentative D call TRBD1 (5 bases). From germline, CDR1 is SGHNT and CDR2 YENEEA. Trimming shortened V by 5 bases and J by 7 bases, and 15 bases separated the two germline ends. The CDR3 has 13 residues.

The chain recombines TRBV18 with TRBJ2-7, with a weak D call TRBD1 (5 bases). This CDR3 contains 15 residues. V lost 0 bases to trimming and J lost 2 bases, with 11 bases between them. The V gene's germline CDR1 is KGHSH and CDR2 LQKENI. In DNA form, the CDR3 reads TGTGCCAGCTCACCACCAAGTGCAGGGACCTACGAGCAGTACTTC. It encodes CASSPPSAGTYEQYF.

The rearrangement uses TRBV9 and TRBJ1-5, with 8 bases lining up with TRBD1. The CDR3 is made up of 14 amino acids. From germline, CDR1 is SGDLS and CDR2 YYNGEE. J was trimmed by 9 bases and V by 3 bases; bases with no gene match: 8. CDR3 bases: TGTGCCAGCAGCGCGACAGGGGCCCTAGGGCCCCAGCATTTT. Translated, it gives CASSATGALGPQHF.

This clone showed up just once. This sequence joins TRBV9 and TRBJ2-1; TRBD2 agrees at 8 bases. Germline CDR1 reads SGDLS; CDR2 reads YYNGEE. Trimming at V came to 0 bases and at J to 7 bases, leaving 9 bases not matched to a gene. The CDR3 extends over 16 amino acids. The CDR3 coding sequence is TGTGCCAGCAGCGTAGGTTCCAGCGGGAGTTTAAATGAGCAGTTCTTC. Amino acid sequence: CASSVGSSGSLNEQFF.

A remark on this clone: Within the sample, other DNA sequences also encode this same CDR3. V gene TRBV18 combines with J gene TRBJ1-5, with D uncertain. Looked up from germline, CDR1 is KGHSH and CDR2 is LQKENI. The CDR3 contains 13 residues. V shed 3 bases and J shed 4 bases, with 7 bases lying between them. Here the CDR3 reads CASSPSNNQPQHF. The CDR3 coding sequence is TGTGCCAGCTCACCGAGTAATAATCAGCCCCAGCATTTT.

The genes are TRBV30 and TRBJ2-5; 15 nucleotides agree with TRBD2. The assigned J gene may be wrong: the sequence end matches TRBJ2-7 better. The germline CDR1 and CDR2 sequences are GTSNPN and SVGIG (reference sequence). The CDR3 has 17 amino acids. The chain's CDR3 is CAWRGLAGGPIRYEQYF. For the CDR3, the DNA is TGTGCCTGGAGAGGACTAGCGGGAGGGCCTATACGGTACGAGCAGTACTTC.

The V and J genes are TRBV25-1 and TRBJ2-5; TRBD2 matches at 7 bases. The trim removed 6 bases at V and 1 base at J, leaving 8 bases unmatched. Germline V gene data show CDR1 as MGHDK and CDR2 as SYGVNS. CDR3 size: 15 residues. CDR3 bases: TGTGCCAGCAGGAGCCTCCGGGGGGTCCAAGAGACCCAGTACTTC. This translates into CASRSLRGVQETQYF. The complete variable domain, with remaining parts taken from reference TRBV25-1 and TRBJ2-5, reads EADIYQTPRYLVIGTGKKITLECSQTMGHDKMYWYQQDPGMELHLIHYSYGVNSTEKGDLSSESTVSRIRTEHFPLTLESARPSHTSQYLCASRSLRGVQETQYFGPGTRLLVL.

This chain joins TRBV28 and TRBJ1-2, with D tentatively TRBD1 (5 bases). The CDR3 sequence is 17 residues long. Trimming removed 4 bases at V and 0 bases at J, with 18 bases between. CDR1 and CDR2 (germline): MDHEN, SYDVKM. CDR3 nucleotide sequence: TGTGCCAGCAGTTCCTTCCCCTCCCCACAGGCTAACTATGGCTACACCTTC. Its translation: CASSSFPSPQANYGYTF.

This clone is a singleton in its sample. This sequence joins TRBV7-2 and TRBJ2-7; no clear D gene. V dropped 1 base and J dropped 2 bases, with 15 bases sitting between them. Germline values: CDR1 SGHTA, CDR2 FQGNSA. The CDR3 contains 16 residues. The CDR3 sequence: CASSLVVWAEAYEQYF. As DNA, the CDR3 is TGTGCCAGCAGCTTAGTAGTGTGGGCGGAAGCCTACGAGCAGTACTTC.